Below, one T cell receptor beta chain is given with its context. The data stem from a study of T cell responses to AZD1222 COVID-19 vaccine. Germline V CDR1 and CDR2: KGHDR, SFDVKD. The ends were cut back, 2 bases at V and 4 bases at J, with 5 bases in the middle. This CDR3 comprises 12 residues. Profiling relied on immunoSEQ multiplex PCR, and the TCRdb table lists in-frame clones only, not all of them. The table includes more than 85,000 clones, roughly 89% detected once. The sequence derives from an adult who received the AZD1222 COVID-19 vaccine. The source was peripheral blood, collected 28 days after the second AZD1222 dose. This sequence joins TRBV24-1 and TRBJ2-7; D could derive from TRBD1 or TRBD2 (5 bases each). CDR3 region: CATSDWGYEQYF. CDR3 coding DNA: TGTGCCACCAGTGATTGGGGGTACGAGCAGTACTTC.